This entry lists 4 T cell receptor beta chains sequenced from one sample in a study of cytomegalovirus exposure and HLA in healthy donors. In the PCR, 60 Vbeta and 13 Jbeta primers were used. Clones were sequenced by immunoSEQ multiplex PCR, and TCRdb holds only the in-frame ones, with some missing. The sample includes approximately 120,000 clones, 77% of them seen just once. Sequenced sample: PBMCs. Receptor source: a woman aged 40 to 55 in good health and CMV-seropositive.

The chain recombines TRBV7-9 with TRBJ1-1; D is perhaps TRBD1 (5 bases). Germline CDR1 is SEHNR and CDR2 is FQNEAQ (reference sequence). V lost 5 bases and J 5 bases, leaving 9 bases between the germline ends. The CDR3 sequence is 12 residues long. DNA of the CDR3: TGTGCCAGCAGCCAGGGTGGGACTGAAGCTTTCTTT. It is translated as CASSQGGTEAFF.

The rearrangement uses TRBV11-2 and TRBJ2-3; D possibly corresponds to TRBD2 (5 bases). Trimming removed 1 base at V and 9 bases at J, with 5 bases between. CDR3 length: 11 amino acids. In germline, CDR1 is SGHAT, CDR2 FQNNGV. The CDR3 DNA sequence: TGTGCCAGCAGCTTAGCGGGAACGCAGTATTTT. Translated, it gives CASSLAGTQYF.

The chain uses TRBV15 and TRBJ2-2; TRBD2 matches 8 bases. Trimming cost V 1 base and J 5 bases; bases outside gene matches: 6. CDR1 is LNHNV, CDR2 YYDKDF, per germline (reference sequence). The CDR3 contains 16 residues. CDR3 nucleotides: TGTGCCACCAGCAGAGCGGGAGGGCCTAGGACCGGGGAGCTGTTTTTT. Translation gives CATSRAGGPRTGELFF.

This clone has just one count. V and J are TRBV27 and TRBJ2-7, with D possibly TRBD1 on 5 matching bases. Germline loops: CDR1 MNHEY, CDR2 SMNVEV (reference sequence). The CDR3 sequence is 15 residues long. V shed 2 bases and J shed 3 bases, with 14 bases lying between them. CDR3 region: CASSLAGQGHYEQYF. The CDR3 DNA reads TGTGCCAGCAGTTTAGCTGGGCAGGGCCACTACGAGCAGTACTTC.